This T cell receptor beta chain is from a study of blood T cell repertoires in COVID-19. This clone showed up just once. Data came from immunoSEQ multiplex PCR; TCRdb stores just in-frame clones and leaves some out. The repertoire holds under 400,000 clones, with about 90% as singletons. V shed 1 base, J shed 2 bases, and the junction held 9 bases outside the gene matches. The CDR3 has 17 residues. Per germline, CDR1 SGHRS and CDR2 YFSETQ. The chain uses TRBV5-1 and TRBJ1-3; 7 bases line up with TRBD1. Sample: PBMCs or T cells enriched from blood (not recorded which). The TCR sequence derives from a man between 35 and 55 years old in a cohort exposed to, infected with or recovered from COVID-19 (not recorded which). The chain's CDR3 is CASSLWGTGVTGNTIYF. The CDR3 DNA reads as TGCGCCAGCAGCTTGTGGGGCACAGGGGTCACTGGAAACACCATATATTTT.